These 29 T cell receptor beta chains came from one sample sequenced in a study of T cell responses to AZD1222 COVID-19 vaccine (dated by TCRdb to about 2021). Read against the paper, the sample's time point label means: baseline before first vaccination. The library was generated by the immunoSEQ multiplex PCR assay. TCRdb limited this immuneACCESS table to in-frame rearrangements with V and J called. A share of clones is missing; checked studies link under half to unresolved V genes, and the rest is unexplained. The sample yields roughly 150,000 clones; 85% to 95% were counted once. Clones ranked in the top ten supply 4.4% of the sample. Sequences were derived from peripheral blood, sampled on day 0 of AZD1222 vaccination. The origin of the receptors is an adult in good health.

This clone was observed a single time. V gene TRBV10-3 combines with J gene TRBJ1-1; 8 nucleotides agree with TRBD1. The CDR3 sequence is 14 residues long. The germline V gene encodes CDR1 ENHRY and CDR2 SYGVKD. Trimming took 3 bases from V and 6 from J; bases not matched to a gene: 6. This chain's CDR3 is CAISDRQGWSEAFF. CDR3 bases: TGTGCCATCAGTGATCGACAGGGGTGGTCTGAAGCTTTCTTT.

The rearrangement links TRBV6-5 to TRBJ1-2, with a tentative D call TRBD1 (5 bases). Trimming left V 2 bases short and J 4 bases short, with 14 bases between. The CDR3 runs to 15 residues. CDR1 is MNHEY, CDR2 SVGAGI, per germline. The CDR3 DNA reads as TGTGCCAGCAGTTACCACATCGACAGATCCTATGGCTACACCTTC. This codes for CASSYHIDRSYGYTF.

V is TRBV7-2 and J is TRBJ2-7, with D uncertain. The CDR3 runs to 15 residues. Trimming removed 1 base from V and 1 base from J, with 11 bases in between. Germline CDR1 is SGHTA and CDR2 is FQGNSA. For the CDR3, the DNA is TGTGCCAGCAGCTTAGGCCCGGATCAGTCCTACGAGCAGTACTTC. This codes for CASSLGPDQSYEQYF.

The chain is built from TRBV2 and TRBJ2-1; 8 nucleotides match TRBD2. Germline trimming cut 1 base from V and 6 bases from J; bases unmatched to any gene: 8. The CDR3 has 16 residues. The germline CDR1 and CDR2 sequences are SNHLY and FYNNEI. DNA of the CDR3: TGTGCCAGCAGTGAAGGCGGCGGGAGGAGGAGCAATGAGCAGTTCTTC. Protein sequence: CASSEGGGRRSNEQFF.

This chain links TRBV3-1 (or the pseudogene TRBV3-2) with TRBJ1-6, with 9 bases identical to TRBD1. Germline V gives CDR1 LGHDT, CDR2 YNNKEL (reference sequence). This CDR3 is 16 amino acids long. The junction had 5 bases not matched to a gene; V was cut back by 1 base and J by 7 bases. Written as DNA, the CDR3 is TGTGCCAGCAGCCAAGCGCTACAGGGGGCAAATTCACCCCTCCACTTT. Residues: CASSQALQGANSPLHF.

This clone has only one observation. The rearrangement uses TRBV14 and TRBJ2-7; tentative D call: TRBD2 (5 bases). V lost 4 bases and J 0 bases, leaving 19 bases between the germline ends. Germline loops: CDR1 SGHDN, CDR2 FVKESK. The CDR3 contains 17 residues. This chain's CDR3 is CASSPLTGVSGSYEQYF. The CDR3 nucleotides are TGTGCCAGCAGCCCTTTAACCGGGGTAAGCGGCTCCTACGAGCAGTACTTC.

The genes are TRBV30 and TRBJ2-5, with D uncertain. CDR1 GTSNPN and CDR2 SVGIG come from the germline V gene (reference sequence). V lost 5 bases and J 2 bases, leaving 6 bases between the germline ends. The CDR3 consists of 11 residues. CDR3 protein: CAWGFQETQYF. CDR3 DNA: TGTGCCTGGGGGTTTCAAGAGACCCAGTACTTC.

This chain joins TRBV5-1 and TRBJ1-3; D is perhaps TRBD1 (5 bases). The CDR3 loop spans 15 amino acids. Deletions cut 7 bases from V and 4 bases from J, with 18 bases between. The V gene's germline CDR1 is SGHRS and CDR2 YFSETQ. The DNA for the CDR3 is TGCGCCAGCCGCGATGATACAGGAAAGGGAAACACCATATATTTT. It encodes CASRDDTGKGNTIYF.

V is TRBV2 and J is TRBJ2-2; 8 bases line up with TRBD1. This CDR3 comprises 16 residues. Per germline, CDR1 SNHLY and CDR2 FYNNEI. J gave up 0 bases and V 2 bases, and 2 bases lay outside the gene matches. The CDR3, as DNA: TGTGCCAGCAGTGAATTGGGACAGGCGAACACCGGGGAGCTGTTTTTT. Translation: CASSELGQANTGELFF.

This sequence joins TRBV4-3 and TRBJ2-7, with D unclear. Trimming cost V 4 bases and J 0 bases, with 16 bases left between them. The CDR3 has 16 residues. The germline V gene encodes CDR1 LGHNA and CDR2 YSLEER. In DNA, the CDR3 is TGCGCCAGCAGCCCCCTTTCATGGGGTCACTCCTACGAGCAGTACTTC. As protein: CASSPLSWGHSYEQYF.

The chain links TRBV25-1 to TRBJ1-6; D is uncertain. V lost 6 bases and J lost 1, with 7 bases in between. This CDR3 contains 14 residues. Germline-derived CDR1 and CDR2 are MGHDK and SYGVNS. The CDR3 protein is CASRVGSYNSPLHF. The CDR3 region has the DNA TGTGCCAGCAGAGTTGGGTCCTATAATTCACCCCTCCACTTT.

The gene calls are TRBV6-6 and TRBJ1-2; no clear D. V lost 7 bases and J 7 bases, leaving 25 bases between the germline ends. The V gene's germline CDR1 is MNHNY and CDR2 SVGAGI (reference sequence). The CDR3 sequence is 16 residues long. This chain's CDR3 is CASTEPRKGGESGYTF. The CDR3 bases are TGTGCCAGCACCGAACCCCGGAAAGGCGGGGAGAGTGGCTACACCTTC.

The rearrangement links TRBV7-9 to TRBJ1-6; TRBD1 is a possible D gene (5 bases). CDR1 is SEHNR and CDR2 is FQNEAQ in the germline V gene (reference sequence). The CDR3 is 13 residues long. V lost 6 bases and J lost 11, with 14 bases in between. The CDR3 here is CASSWDGQAPLHF. Written as DNA, the CDR3 is TGTGCCAGCAGTTGGGACGGGCAGGCACCCCTCCACTTT. The full variable domain, completed using reference TRBV7-9 and TRBJ1-6, is DTGVSQNPRHKITKRGQNVTFRCDPISEHNRLYWYRQTLGQGPEFLTYFQNEAQLEKSRLLSDRFSAERPKGSFSTLEIQRTEQGDSAMYLCASSWDGQAPLHFGNGTRLTVT.

CDR3 nucleotides: TGTGCCAGCTCACCACCGACAGGGCTGGGCAATCAGCCCCAGCATTTT. It encodes CASSPPTGLGNQPQHF. V gene TRBV18 combines with J gene TRBJ1-5; TRBD1 agrees at 7 bases. Unmatched junction bases numbered 4, after V lost 0 bases and J lost 2 bases. This CDR3 has 16 residues. CDR1 KGHSH and CDR2 LQKENI come from the germline V gene.

The chain recombines TRBV11-3 with TRBJ2-1; tentative D call: TRBD2 (6 bases). The ends were cut back, 3 bases at V and 4 bases at J, with 19 bases in the middle. There are 17 residues in the CDR3. The germline CDR1 and CDR2 sequences are SGHNT and YENEEA. CDR3 sequence (DNA): TGTGCCAGCAGCTTCGTGGTTTTGACGGGGGTTTACAATGAGCAGTTCTTC. Translation gives CASSFVVLTGVYNEQFF.

About this clone itself: Germline and junction disagree at one end, which may indicate a read error. The chain uses TRBV28 and TRBJ1-5; a possible D gene is TRBD1 (6 bases). The CDR3 sequence is 16 residues long. Germline values: CDR1 MDHEN, CDR2 SYDVKM. CDR3 coding DNA: TGTGCCAGCAGTTCCCCCGGTGGTCAGGGGCACCCACTTGCAATTTTT. Protein sequence: CASSSPGGQGHPLAIF. The full variable domain, in which reference TRBV28 and TRBJ1-5 provide the parts outside the CDR3, is DVKVTQSSRYLVKRTGEKVFLECVQDMDHENMFWYRQDPGLGLRLIYFSYDVKMKEKGDIPEGYSVSREKKERFSLILESASTNQTSMYLCASSSPGGQGHPLAIFGDGTRLSIL.

The V call is TRBV20-1, the J call TRBJ1-2, with 10 bases lining up with TRBD1. CDR1 DFQATT and CDR2 SNEGSKA come from the germline V gene (reference sequence). The CDR3 consists of 16 residues. V lost 3 bases to trimming and J lost 6 bases; unmatched junction nucleotides: 13. CDR3: CSASGQGGWLGNGYTF. CDR3 sequence (DNA): TGCAGTGCTAGTGGACAGGGGGGTTGGTTGGGAAATGGCTACACCTTC.

The rearrangement links TRBV19 to TRBJ2-3; D not certain. The CDR3 has 15 amino acids. Between the trimmed V and J ends, which lost 5 bases and 10 bases, there was a span of 22 bases. From germline, CDR1 is LNHDA and CDR2 SQIVND (reference sequence). This chain's CDR3 is CASSAREAPRAAQYF. Written as DNA, the CDR3 is TGTGCCAGTAGTGCCCGCGAGGCACCAAGGGCAGCGCAGTATTTT.

This chain joins TRBV28 and TRBJ1-6; D remains unclear. CDR1 MDHEN and CDR2 SYDVKM come from the germline V gene. The CDR3 length is 13 residues. V was cut by 5 bases and J by 2 bases, with 4 bases left in between. CDR3 protein: CASSRTYNSPLHF. CDR3 nucleotide sequence: TGTGCCAGCAGTAGGACCTATAATTCACCCCTCCACTTT.

This chain links TRBV2 with TRBJ1-1, with 9 bases that match TRBD1. Germline trimming cut 4 bases from V and 5 bases from J; bases unmatched to any gene: 2. The CDR3 runs 13 residues. CDR1 is SNHLY and CDR2 is FYNNEI in the germline V gene. CDR3 amino acids: CASSGQGETEAFF. DNA of the CDR3: TGTGCCAGCAGTGGACAGGGGGAAACTGAAGCTTTCTTT.

This chain links TRBV7-3 with TRBJ1-5, with D unresolved. Germline V gives CDR1 SGHTA, CDR2 FQGTGA. The CDR3 contains 12 residues. The V gene lost 5 bases and the J gene lost 3 bases, with 5 bases spanning the gap. The CDR3 spells CASSPFNQPQHF. In DNA, the CDR3 is TGTGCCAGCAGCCCCTTCAATCAGCCCCAGCATTTT. The full variable domain, rest sourced from reference TRBV7-3 and TRBJ1-5, is GAGVSQTPSNKVTEKGKYVELRCDPISGHTALYWYRQSLGQGPEFLIYFQGTGAADDSGLPNDRFFAVRPEGSVSTLKIQRTERGDSAVYLCASSPFNQPQHFGDGTRLSIL.

The chain is built from TRBV9 and TRBJ1-2, with D unresolved. CDR1 is SGDLS and CDR2 is YYNGEE in the germline V gene. The CDR3 is 13 amino acids. V dropped 2 bases and J dropped 2 bases, with 7 bases sitting between them. In DNA, the CDR3 is TGTGCCAGCAGCGTTTTGGGGAACTATGGCTACACCTTC. Encoded protein: CASSVLGNYGYTF.

This chain connects TRBV11-2 to TRBJ2-1; 11 nucleotides line up with TRBD2. From germline, CDR1 is SGHAT and CDR2 FQNNGV. V shed 6 bases and J 1 base; nucleotides not matched to a gene: 5. The CDR3 is 16 residues long. The DNA for the CDR3 is TGTGCCAGCAGATTCTTAGCGGGAGGGTCCTACAATGAGCAGTTCTTC. The encoded protein is CASRFLAGGSYNEQFF. Full variable domain (rest looked up from reference TRBV11-2 and TRBJ2-1): EAGVAQSPRYKIIEKRQSVAFWCNPISGHATLYWYQQILGQGPKLLIQFQNNGVVDDSQLPKDRFSAERLKGVDSTLKIQPAKLEDSAVYLCASRFLAGGSYNEQFFGPGTRLTVL.

The chain employs TRBV2 and TRBJ2-3; D not certain. The CDR3 is made up of 14 amino acids. The germline V gene encodes CDR1 SNHLY and CDR2 FYNNEI. The V and J ends lost 4 bases and 0 bases respectively, with 8 bases between them. In nucleotides, the CDR3 is TGTGCCAGCAGTGGTCCAGGTAGCACAGATACGCAGTATTTT. It specifies CASSGPGSTDTQYF.

The gene calls are TRBV29-1 and TRBJ2-1; D perhaps matches TRBD2 (6 bases). This CDR3 is 14 amino acids long. Germline CDR1 reads SQVTM; CDR2 reads ANQGSEA. V lost 4 bases and J lost 5, with 15 bases in between. The CDR3 DNA sequence: TGCAGCGTTGCCGGGAGAGTTTCTGACAATGAGCAGTTCTTC. Encoded protein: CSVAGRVSDNEQFF.

The chain joins TRBV9 to TRBJ1-2; TRBD1 matches 11 bases. The CDR3 has 16 amino acids. Germline lookup yields CDR1 SGDLS and CDR2 YYNGEE. J gave up 8 bases and V 1 base, and 10 bases lay outside the gene matches. DNA of the CDR3: TGTGCCAGCAGCGTAAACCCGCTGGGACAGGGGGAGGGCTACACCTTC. Amino acid sequence: CASSVNPLGQGEGYTF. Full variable domain (outside the CDR3, taken from reference TRBV9 and TRBJ1-2): DSGVTQTPKHLITATGQRVTLRCSPRSGDLSVYWYQQSLDQGLQFLIQYYNGEERAKGNILERFSAQQFPDLHSELNLSSLELGDSALYFCASSVNPLGQGEGYTFGSGTRLTVV.

The chain is built from TRBV27 and TRBJ1-6, with no clear D. The length of the CDR3 is 14 residues. V lost 10 bases and J 7 bases, leaving 17 bases between the germline ends. Germline V CDR1 and CDR2: MNHEY, SMNVEV (reference sequence). In DNA, the CDR3 is TGTGCCACCGCGTCGTTGGGTCGGAATTCACCCCTCCACTTT. Its protein is CATASLGRNSPLHF.

This chain joins TRBV19 and TRBJ2-5; D unresolved. The ends were cut back, 5 bases at V and 5 bases at J, with 12 bases in the middle. The CDR3 extends over 13 amino acids. CDR1 is LNHDA, CDR2 SQIVND, per germline (reference sequence). Here the CDR3 DNA reads TGTGCCAGTAGTCGGAAAGAAATTGAGACCCAGTACTTC. Amino acid sequence: CASSRKEIETQYF.

V is TRBV2 and J is TRBJ1-6; D is perhaps TRBD1 (6 bases). The CDR3 is made up of 15 amino acids. Germline-derived CDR1 and CDR2 are SNHLY and FYNNEI. Trimming took 6 bases from V and 6 from J, leaving 15 bases between them. CDR3 in amino acids: CASSERIGGNSPLHF. The CDR3 DNA reads as TGTGCCAGCAGCGAACGCATAGGGGGTAATTCACCCCTCCACTTT.